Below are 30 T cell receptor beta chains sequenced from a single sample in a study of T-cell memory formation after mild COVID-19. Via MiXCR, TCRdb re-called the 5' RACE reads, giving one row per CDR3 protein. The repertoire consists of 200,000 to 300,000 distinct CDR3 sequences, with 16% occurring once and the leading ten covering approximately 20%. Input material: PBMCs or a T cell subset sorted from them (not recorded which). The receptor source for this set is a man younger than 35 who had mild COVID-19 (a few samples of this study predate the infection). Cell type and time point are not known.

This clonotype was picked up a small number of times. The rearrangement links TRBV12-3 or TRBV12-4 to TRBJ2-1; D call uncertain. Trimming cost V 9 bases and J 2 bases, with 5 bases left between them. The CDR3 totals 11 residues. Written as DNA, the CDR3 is TGTGCCAGTGCACCCTACAATGAGCAGTTCTTC. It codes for CASAPYNEQFF.

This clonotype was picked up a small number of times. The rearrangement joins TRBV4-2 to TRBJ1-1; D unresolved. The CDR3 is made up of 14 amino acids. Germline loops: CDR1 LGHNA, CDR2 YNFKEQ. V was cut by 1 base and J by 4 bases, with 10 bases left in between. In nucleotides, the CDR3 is TGTGCCAGCAGCCAAGGGCTTCGAGGCACTGAAGCTTTCTTT. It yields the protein CASSQGLRGTEAFF.

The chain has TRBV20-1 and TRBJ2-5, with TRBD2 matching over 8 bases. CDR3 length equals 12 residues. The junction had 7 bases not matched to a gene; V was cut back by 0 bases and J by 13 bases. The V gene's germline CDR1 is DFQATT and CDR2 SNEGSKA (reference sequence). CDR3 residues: CSARERGGPLYF. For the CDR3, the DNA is TGCAGTGCTAGAGAACGGGGGGGGCCCTTGTACTTC.

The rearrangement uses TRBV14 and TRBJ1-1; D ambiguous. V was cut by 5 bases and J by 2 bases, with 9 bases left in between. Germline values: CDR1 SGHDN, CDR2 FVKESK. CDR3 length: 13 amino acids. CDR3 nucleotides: TGTGCCAGCAGCGGGCCATTAAACACTGAAGCTTTCTTT. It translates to CASSGPLNTEAFF.

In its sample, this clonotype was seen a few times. This CDR3 is CASSPLAGGLGTGELFF. The DNA of the CDR3 is TGTGCCAGCAGCCCCTTAGCGGGGGGGCTTGGGACCGGGGAGCTGTTTTTT. The genes are TRBV3-1 and TRBJ2-2, with 11 nucleotides matching TRBD2. This CDR3 has 17 amino acids. V gave up 4 bases and J gave up 5 bases; unmatched junction bases: 9. Germline V CDR1 and CDR2: LGHDT, YNNKEL (reference sequence).

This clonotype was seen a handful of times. The CDR3 loop reads CASSLGSFAGANVLTF. The CDR3, as DNA: TGTGCCAGCAGCTTAGGGTCATTCGCTGGGGCCAACGTCCTGACTTTC. The chain combines TRBV5-4 with TRBJ2-6; D uncertain. Germline V gene data show CDR1 as SGHNT and CDR2 as YYREEE (reference sequence). Trimming removed 2 bases at V and 2 bases at J, with 11 bases between. The CDR3 is made up of 16 amino acids.

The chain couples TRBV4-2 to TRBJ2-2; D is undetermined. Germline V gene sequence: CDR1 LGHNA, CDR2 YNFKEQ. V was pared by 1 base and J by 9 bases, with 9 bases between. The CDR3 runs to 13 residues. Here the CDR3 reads CASSQVGSRELFF. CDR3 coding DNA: TGTGCCAGCAGCCAAGTGGGGTCCCGGGAGCTGTTTTTT.

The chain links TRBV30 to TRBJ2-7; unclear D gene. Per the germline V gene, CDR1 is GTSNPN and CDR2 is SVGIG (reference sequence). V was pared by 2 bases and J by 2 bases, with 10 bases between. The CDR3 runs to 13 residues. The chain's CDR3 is CAWSSGVAYEQYF. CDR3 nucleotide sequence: TGTGCCTGGAGTTCTGGGGTTGCCTACGAGCAGTACTTC. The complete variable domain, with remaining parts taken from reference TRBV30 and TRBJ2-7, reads SQTIHQWPATLVQPVGSPLSLECTVEGTSNPNLYWYRQAAGRGLQLLFYSVGIGQISSEVPQNLSASRPQDRQFILSSKKLLLSDSGFYLCAWSSGVAYEQYFGPGTRLTVT.

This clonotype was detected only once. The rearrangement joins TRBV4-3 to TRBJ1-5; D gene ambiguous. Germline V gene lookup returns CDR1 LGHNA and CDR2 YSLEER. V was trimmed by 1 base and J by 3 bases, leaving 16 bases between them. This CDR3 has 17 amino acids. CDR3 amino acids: CASSQVYRKQYNQPQHF. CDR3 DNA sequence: TGCGCCAGCAGCCAAGTTTATAGAAAACAGTACAATCAGCCCCAGCATTTT.

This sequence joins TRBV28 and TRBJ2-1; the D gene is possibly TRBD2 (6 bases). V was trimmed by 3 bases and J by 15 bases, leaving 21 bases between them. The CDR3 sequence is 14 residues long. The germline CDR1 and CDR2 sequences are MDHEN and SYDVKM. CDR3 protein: CASSFLGARDWVFF. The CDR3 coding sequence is TGTGCCAGCAGTTTTTTAGGCGCTCGGGACTGGGTGTTCTTC.

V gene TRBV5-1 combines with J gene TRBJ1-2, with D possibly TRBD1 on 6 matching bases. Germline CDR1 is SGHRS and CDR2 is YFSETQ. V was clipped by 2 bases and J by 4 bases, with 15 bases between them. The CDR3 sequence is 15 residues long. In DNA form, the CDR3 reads TGCGCCAGCAGCTTAGGACAGATGTATTTCTATGGCTACACCTTC. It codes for CASSLGQMYFYGYTF.

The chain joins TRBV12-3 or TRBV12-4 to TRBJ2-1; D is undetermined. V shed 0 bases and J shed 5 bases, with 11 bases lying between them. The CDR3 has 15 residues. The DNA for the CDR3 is TGTGCCAGCAGTTTAGCCTTTTGGCAGCACAATGAGCAGTTCTTC. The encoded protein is CASSLAFWQHNEQFF.

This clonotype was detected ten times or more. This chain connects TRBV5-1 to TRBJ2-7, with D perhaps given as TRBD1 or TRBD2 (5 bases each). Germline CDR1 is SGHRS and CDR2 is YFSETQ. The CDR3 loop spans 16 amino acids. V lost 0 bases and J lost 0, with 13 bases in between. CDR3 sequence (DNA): TGCGCCAGCAGCTTGGGAATAGGGACGACCTCCTACGAGCAGTACTTC. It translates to CASSLGIGTTSYEQYF.

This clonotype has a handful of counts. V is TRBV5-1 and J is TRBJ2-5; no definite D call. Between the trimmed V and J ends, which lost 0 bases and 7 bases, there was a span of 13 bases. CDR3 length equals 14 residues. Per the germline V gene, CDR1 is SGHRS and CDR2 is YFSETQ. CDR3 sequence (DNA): TGCGCCAGCAGCTTGGCCTCCACCGTGGGGACCCAGTACTTC. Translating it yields CASSLASTVGTQYF.

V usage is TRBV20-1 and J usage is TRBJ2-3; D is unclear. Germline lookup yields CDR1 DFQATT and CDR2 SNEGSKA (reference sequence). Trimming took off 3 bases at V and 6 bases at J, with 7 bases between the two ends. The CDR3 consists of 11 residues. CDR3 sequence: CSASIGDTQYF. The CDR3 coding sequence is TGCAGTGCTAGCATCGGGGATACGCAGTATTTT.

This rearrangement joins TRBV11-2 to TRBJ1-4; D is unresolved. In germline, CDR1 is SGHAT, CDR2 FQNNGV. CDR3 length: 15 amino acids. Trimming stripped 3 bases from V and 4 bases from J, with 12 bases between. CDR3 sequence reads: CASSFVTGFNEKLFF. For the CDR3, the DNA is TGTGCCAGCAGCTTTGTAACGGGCTTTAATGAAAAACTGTTTTTT. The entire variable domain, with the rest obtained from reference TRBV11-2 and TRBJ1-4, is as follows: EAGVAQSPRYKIIEKRQSVAFWCNPISGHATLYWYQQILGQGPKLLIQFQNNGVVDDSQLPKDRFSAERLKGVDSTLKIQPAKLEDSAVYLCASSFVTGFNEKLFFGSGTQLSVL.

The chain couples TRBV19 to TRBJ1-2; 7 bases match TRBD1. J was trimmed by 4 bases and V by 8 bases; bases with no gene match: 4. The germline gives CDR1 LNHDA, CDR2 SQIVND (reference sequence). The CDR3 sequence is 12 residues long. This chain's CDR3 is CASAQGTYGYTF. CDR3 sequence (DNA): TGTGCCAGTGCACAGGGGACCTATGGCTACACCTTC.

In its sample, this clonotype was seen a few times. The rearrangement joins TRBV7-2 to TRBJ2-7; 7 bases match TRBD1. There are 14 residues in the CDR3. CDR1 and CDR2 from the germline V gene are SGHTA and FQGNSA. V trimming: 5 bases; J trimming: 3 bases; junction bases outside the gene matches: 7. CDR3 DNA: TGTGCCAGCAGCCCACTCCGGGACAGCTACGAGCAGTACTTC. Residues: CASSPLRDSYEQYF.

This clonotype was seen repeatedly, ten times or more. CDR3 nucleotide sequence: TGTGCCAGCAGCTTAGCAGGGGCCGGGGCCAACGTCCTGACTTTC. Protein: CASSLAGAGANVLTF. This sequence joins TRBV7-2 and TRBJ2-6; D is possibly TRBD1 (5 bases). The CDR3 totals 15 residues. The germline CDR1 and CDR2 sequences are SGHTA and FQGNSA. V dropped 0 bases and J dropped 4 bases, with 7 bases sitting between them.

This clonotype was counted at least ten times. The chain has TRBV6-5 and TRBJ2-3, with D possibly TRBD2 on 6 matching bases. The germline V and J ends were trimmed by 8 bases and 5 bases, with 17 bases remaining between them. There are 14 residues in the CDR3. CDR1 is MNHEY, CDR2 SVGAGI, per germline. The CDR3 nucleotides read TGTGCCAGCCGAAACCATCTTAGCGGAGATACGCAGTATTTT. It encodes CASRNHLSGDTQYF.

The DNA for the CDR3 is TGTGCCAGCAGCTTAGCGCCACAGGGGGCGGGTGAGACCCAGTACTTC. This codes for CASSLAPQGAGETQYF. The V call is TRBV7-6, the J call TRBJ2-5; the match to TRBD1 covers 9 bases. V lost 0 bases to trimming and J lost 5 bases; unmatched junction nucleotides: 7. The CDR3 extends over 16 amino acids. Looked up from germline, CDR1 is SGHVS and CDR2 is FNYEAQ.

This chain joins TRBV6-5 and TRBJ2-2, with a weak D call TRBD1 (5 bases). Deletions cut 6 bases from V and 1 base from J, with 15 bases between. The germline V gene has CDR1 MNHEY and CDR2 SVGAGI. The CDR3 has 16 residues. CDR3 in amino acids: CASRRTSYENTGELFF. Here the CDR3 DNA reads TGTGCCAGCAGGCGGACATCTTATGAGAACACCGGGGAGCTGTTTTTT.

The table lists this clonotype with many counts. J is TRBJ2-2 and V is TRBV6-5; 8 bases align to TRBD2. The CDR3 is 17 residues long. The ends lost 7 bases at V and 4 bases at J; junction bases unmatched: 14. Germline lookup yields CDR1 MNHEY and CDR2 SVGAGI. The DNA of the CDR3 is TGTGCCAGCACCCTCCTCGGGGGCGGGGGGCCCACCGGGGAGCTGTTTTTT. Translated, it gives CASTLLGGGGPTGELFF.

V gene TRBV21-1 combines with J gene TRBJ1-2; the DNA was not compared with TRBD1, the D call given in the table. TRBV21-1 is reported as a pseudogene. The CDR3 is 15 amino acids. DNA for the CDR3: TGTGCCAGCAGCAGATCCAGGTATACAGGGGATGGCTACACCTTC. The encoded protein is CASSRSRYTGDGYTF.

DNA of the CDR3: TGTGCCAGCAGTTACGGGCAGGATGAAGCTTTCTTT. Translation gives CASSYGQDEAFF. The chain carries TRBV6-6 and TRBJ1-1; no clear D. CDR1 is MNHNY, CDR2 SVGAGI, per germline (reference sequence). The CDR3 has 12 residues. V shed 2 bases and J shed 7 bases, with 8 bases lying between them.

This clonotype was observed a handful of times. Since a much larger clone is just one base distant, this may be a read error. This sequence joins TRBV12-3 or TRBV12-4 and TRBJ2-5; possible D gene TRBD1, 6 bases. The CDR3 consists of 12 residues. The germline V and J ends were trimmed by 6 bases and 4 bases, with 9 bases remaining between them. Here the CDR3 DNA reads TGTGCCAGCAGGGACAGTGGAGAGACCCAGTACTTC. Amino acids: CASRDSGETQYF.

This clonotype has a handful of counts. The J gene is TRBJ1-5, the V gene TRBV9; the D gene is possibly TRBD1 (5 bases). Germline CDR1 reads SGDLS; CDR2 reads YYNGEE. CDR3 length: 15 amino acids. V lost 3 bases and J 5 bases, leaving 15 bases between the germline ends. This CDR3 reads CASSGGPTGYQPQHF. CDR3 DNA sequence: TGTGCCAGCAGCGGGGGCCCTACAGGTTATCAGCCCCAGCATTTT.

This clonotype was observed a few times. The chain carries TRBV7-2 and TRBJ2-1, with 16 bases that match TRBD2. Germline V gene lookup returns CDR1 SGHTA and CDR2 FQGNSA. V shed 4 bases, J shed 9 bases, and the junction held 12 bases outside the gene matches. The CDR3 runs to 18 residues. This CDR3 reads CASSSGLAGGLSVAEQFF. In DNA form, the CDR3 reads TGTGCCAGCAGCTCGGGACTAGCGGGGGGGCTTTCGGTCGCTGAGCAGTTCTTC.

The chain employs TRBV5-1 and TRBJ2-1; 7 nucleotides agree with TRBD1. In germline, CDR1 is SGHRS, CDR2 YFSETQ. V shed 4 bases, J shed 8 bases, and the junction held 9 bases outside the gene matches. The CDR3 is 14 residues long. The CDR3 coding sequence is TGCGCCAGCAGCAGAACGGGACAGCCGGATGAGCAGTTCTTC. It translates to CASSRTGQPDEQFF. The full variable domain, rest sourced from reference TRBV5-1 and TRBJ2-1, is KAGVTQTPRYLIKTRGQQVTLSCSPISGHRSVSWYQQTPGQGLQFLFEYFSETQRNKGNFPGRFSGRQFSNSRSEMNVSTLELGDSALYLCASSRTGQPDEQFFGPGTRLTVL.

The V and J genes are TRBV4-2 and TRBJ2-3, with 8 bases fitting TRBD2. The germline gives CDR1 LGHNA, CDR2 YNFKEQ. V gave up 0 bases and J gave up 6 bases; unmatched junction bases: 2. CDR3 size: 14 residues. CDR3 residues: CASSQDRGGDTQYF. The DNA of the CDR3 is TGTGCCAGCAGCCAAGATCGGGGGGGTGATACGCAGTATTTT.